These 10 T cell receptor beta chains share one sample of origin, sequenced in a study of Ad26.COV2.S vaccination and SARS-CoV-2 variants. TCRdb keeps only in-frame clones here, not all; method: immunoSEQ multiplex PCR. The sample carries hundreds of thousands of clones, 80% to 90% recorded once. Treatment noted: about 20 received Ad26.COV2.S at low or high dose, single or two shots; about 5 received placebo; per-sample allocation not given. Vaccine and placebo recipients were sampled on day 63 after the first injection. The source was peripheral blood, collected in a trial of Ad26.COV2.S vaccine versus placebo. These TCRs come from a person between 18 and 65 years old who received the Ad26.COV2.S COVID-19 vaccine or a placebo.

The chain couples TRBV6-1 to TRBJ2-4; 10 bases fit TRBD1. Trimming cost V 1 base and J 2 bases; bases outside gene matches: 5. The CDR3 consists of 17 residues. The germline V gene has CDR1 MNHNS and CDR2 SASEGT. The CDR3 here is CASSEVGTGVPKNIQYF. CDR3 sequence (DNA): TGTGCCAGCAGTGAAGTCGGGACAGGGGTTCCCAAAAACATTCAGTACTTC.

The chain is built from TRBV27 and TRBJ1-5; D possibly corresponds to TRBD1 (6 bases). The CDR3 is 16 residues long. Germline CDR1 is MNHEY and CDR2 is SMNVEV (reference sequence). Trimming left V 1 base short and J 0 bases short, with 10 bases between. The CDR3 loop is CASSLFGTPSNQPQHF. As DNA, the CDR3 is TGTGCCAGCAGTTTATTCGGGACACCTAGCAATCAGCCCCAGCATTTT.

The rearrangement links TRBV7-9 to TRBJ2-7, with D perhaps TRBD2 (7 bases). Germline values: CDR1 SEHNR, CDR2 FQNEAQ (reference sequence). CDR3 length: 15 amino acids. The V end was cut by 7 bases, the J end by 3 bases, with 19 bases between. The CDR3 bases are TGTGCCAGCAACGGGGGGCCAGGGCAATTCTACGAGCAGTACTTC. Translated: CASNGGPGQFYEQYF.

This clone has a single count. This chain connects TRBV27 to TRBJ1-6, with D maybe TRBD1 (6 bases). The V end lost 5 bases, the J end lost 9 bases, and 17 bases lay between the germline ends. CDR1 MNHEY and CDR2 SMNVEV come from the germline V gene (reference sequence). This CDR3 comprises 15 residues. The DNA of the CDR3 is TGTGCCAGCAGTACCCAAAGACAGGAGATTTCACCCCTCCACTTT. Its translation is CASSTQRQEISPLHF.

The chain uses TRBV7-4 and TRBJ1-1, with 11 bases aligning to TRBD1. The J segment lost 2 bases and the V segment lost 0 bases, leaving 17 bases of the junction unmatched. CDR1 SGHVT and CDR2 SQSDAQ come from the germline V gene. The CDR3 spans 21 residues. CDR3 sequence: CASSLARGQGVPPLPNTEAFF. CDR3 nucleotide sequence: TGTGCCAGCAGCTTAGCCCGGGGACAGGGGGTTCCTCCTCTACCTAACACTGAAGCTTTCTTT.

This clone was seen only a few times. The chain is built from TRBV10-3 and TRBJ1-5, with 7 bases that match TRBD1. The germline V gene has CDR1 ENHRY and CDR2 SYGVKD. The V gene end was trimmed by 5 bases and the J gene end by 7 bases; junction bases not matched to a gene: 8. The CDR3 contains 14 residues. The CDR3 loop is CAISPDRAEQPQHF. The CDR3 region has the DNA TGTGCCATCAGTCCTGACAGGGCGGAGCAGCCCCAGCATTTT.

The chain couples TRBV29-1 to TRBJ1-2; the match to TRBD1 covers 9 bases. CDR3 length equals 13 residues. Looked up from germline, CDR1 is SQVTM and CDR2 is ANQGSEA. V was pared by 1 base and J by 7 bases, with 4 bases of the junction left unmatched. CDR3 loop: CSVEVMTGGGYTF. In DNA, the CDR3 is TGCAGCGTTGAAGTTATGACAGGGGGTGGCTACACCTTC. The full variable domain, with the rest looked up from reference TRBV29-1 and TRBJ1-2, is SAVISQKPSRDICQRGTSLTIQCQVDSQVTMMFWYRQQPGQSLTLIATANQGSEATYESGFVIDKFPISRPNLTFSTLTVSNMSPEDSSIYLCSVEVMTGGGYTFGSGTRLTVV.

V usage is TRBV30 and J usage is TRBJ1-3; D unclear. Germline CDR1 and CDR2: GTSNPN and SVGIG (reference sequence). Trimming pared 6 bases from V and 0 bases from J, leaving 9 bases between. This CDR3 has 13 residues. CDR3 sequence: CACYRSSGNTIYF. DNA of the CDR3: TGTGCCTGCTACAGATCCTCTGGAAACACCATATATTTT.

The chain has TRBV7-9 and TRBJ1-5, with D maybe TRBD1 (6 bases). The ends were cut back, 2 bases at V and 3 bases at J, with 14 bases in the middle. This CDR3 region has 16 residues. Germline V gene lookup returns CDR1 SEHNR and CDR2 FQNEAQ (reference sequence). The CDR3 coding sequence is TGTGCCAGCAGCTTAATTATAGGGGGAATCAATCAGCCCCAGCATTTT. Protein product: CASSLIIGGINQPQHF.

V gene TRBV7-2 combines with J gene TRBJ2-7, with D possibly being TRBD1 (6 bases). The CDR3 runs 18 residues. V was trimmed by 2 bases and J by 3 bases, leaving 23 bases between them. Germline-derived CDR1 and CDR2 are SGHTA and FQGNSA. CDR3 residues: CASSLSSRWGLAGYEQYF. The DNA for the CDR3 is TGTGCCAGCAGCTTATCGTCTCGGTGGGGGCTAGCCGGCTACGAGCAGTACTTC.